One and the same sample provided the 30 T cell receptor beta chains below, sequenced in a study of T cells after yellow fever vaccination. TCRdb passed the 5' RACE reads through MiXCR, listing each CDR3 protein once. Of approximately 550,000 distinct CDR3 sequences detected, around an eighth appear once; the ten largest clones hold roughly 13%. Here the sequenced sample was PBMCs, taken on the day of the yellow fever booster vaccination. The receptors were gathered from a man aged 25-45 years who received the YFV17D yellow fever vaccine.

The rearrangement uses TRBV28 and TRBJ1-2; TRBD1 agrees at 8 bases. Trimming took 5 bases from V and 8 from J; bases not matched to a gene: 10. The CDR3 runs 14 residues. Germline V CDR1 and CDR2: MDHEN, SYDVKM. The CDR3 DNA sequence: TGTGCCAGCAGTCCGGGACAGGCGACCCGGGGCTACACCTTC. Translated: CASSPGQATRGYTF.

The rearrangement uses TRBV4-3 and TRBJ1-1, with TRBD1 as a possible D gene (6 bases). V was pared by 0 bases and J by 5 bases, with 13 bases between. Looked up from germline, CDR1 is LGHNA and CDR2 is YSLEER. The CDR3 spans 15 residues. Here the CDR3 DNA reads TGCGCCAGCAGCCAAGATTCGGGGGGCGGAACTGAAGCTTTCTTT. It is translated as CASSQDSGGGTEAFF.

The V call is TRBV12-3 or TRBV12-4, the J call TRBJ1-2, with D perhaps matching TRBD1 (5 bases). The CDR3 length is 16 residues. Trimming pared 3 bases from V and 8 bases from J, leaving 22 bases between. This CDR3 reads CASSFGAERQRGGYTF. The CDR3 DNA follows: TGTGCCAGCAGTTTCGGGGCTGAAAGACAAAGGGGAGGCTACACCTTC.

The chain links TRBV30 to TRBJ2-1; TRBD2 matches 11 bases. The CDR3 consists of 17 residues. Losses at the gene ends were 3 bases for V and 8 bases for J; bases not matched to a gene: 15. Per the germline V gene, CDR1 is GTSNPN and CDR2 is SVGIG (reference sequence). This CDR3 is CAWSTWTSGPRGHEQFF. The CDR3 region has the DNA TGTGCCTGGAGCACATGGACTAGCGGGCCACGGGGGCATGAGCAGTTCTTC.

The chain is built from TRBV25-1 and TRBJ2-7; 7 bases are a match to TRBD1. From germline, CDR1 is MGHDK and CDR2 SYGVNS. The CDR3 runs to 15 residues. Unmatched junction bases numbered 8, after V lost 6 bases and J lost 0 bases. The CDR3 coding sequence is TGTGCCAGCAGAACCGGGACAGTCCCCTCCTACGAGCAGTACTTC. Protein sequence: CASRTGTVPSYEQYF.

The rearrangement joins TRBV7-9 to TRBJ2-5, with TRBD1 matching 9 bases. The CDR3 has 15 residues. Trimming at V came to 5 bases and at J to 2 bases, leaving 6 bases not matched to a gene. Germline-derived CDR1 and CDR2 are SEHNR and FQNEAQ (reference sequence). The CDR3: CASSLRTGVQETQYF. As DNA, the CDR3 is TGTGCCAGCAGCCTAAGGACAGGGGTTCAAGAGACCCAGTACTTC. Full variable domain (rest looked up from reference TRBV7-9 and TRBJ2-5): DTGVSQNPRHKITKRGQNVTFRCDPISEHNRLYWYRQTLGQGPEFLTYFQNEAQLEKSRLLSDRFSAERPKGSFSTLEIQRTEQGDSAMYLCASSLRTGVQETQYFGPGTRLLVL.

The rearrangement joins TRBV28 to TRBJ2-7; D remains ambiguous. The CDR3 is 14 residues long. CDR1 is MDHEN, CDR2 SYDVKM, per germline. V was trimmed by 5 bases and J by 3 bases, leaving 14 bases between them. The CDR3: CASSLAQSGYEQYF. CDR3 coding DNA: TGTGCCAGCAGTCTCGCCCAATCCGGCTACGAGCAGTACTTC.

There are a few counts of this clonotype. This rearrangement joins TRBV7-2 to TRBJ1-5; 9 bases align to TRBD1. The CDR3 has 16 amino acids. Trimming at V came to 5 bases and at J to 2 bases, leaving 7 bases not matched to a gene. Per germline, CDR1 SGHTA and CDR2 FQGNSA. CDR3 residues: CASSLHRGLRNQPQHF. The CDR3 region has the DNA TGTGCCAGCAGCCTACACAGGGGGCTGCGCAATCAGCCCCAGCATTTT. Filled out from reference TRBV7-2 and TRBJ1-5, the complete variable domain reads GAGVSQSPSNKVTEKGKDVELRCDPISGHTALYWYRQSLGQGLEFLIYFQGNSAPDKSGLPSDRFSAERTGGSVSTLTIQRTQQEDSAVYLCASSLHRGLRNQPQHFGDGTRLSIL.

In nucleotides, the CDR3 is TGTGCCAGCTCACCAGCGGGGGGGGACAATGAGCAGTTCTTC. Its translation: CASSPAGGDNEQFF. The chain is built from TRBV5-4 and TRBJ2-1; 10 bases fit TRBD2. The CDR3 sequence is 14 residues long. With 7 bases clipped from V and 5 bases from J, the junction kept 6 bases outside the gene matches. The germline V gene encodes CDR1 SGHNT and CDR2 YYREEE (reference sequence).

This sequence joins TRBV20-1 and TRBJ2-7; 8 bases fit TRBD1. CDR1 and CDR2 (germline): DFQATT, SNEGSKA (reference sequence). CDR3 length equals 14 residues. Trimming cost V 4 bases and J 5 bases; bases outside gene matches: 10. As DNA, the CDR3 is TGCAGTGCTAACCGGGACAGGACCTTTCACGAGCAGTACTTC. Amino acid sequence: CSANRDRTFHEQYF.

In its sample, this clonotype was seen a few times. The V gene is TRBV12-3 or TRBV12-4, the J gene TRBJ2-7; 9 positions match TRBD1. After removal of 3 bases from V and 7 bases from J, the junction contained 10 bases not matched to a gene. This CDR3 is built from 15 residues. Written as DNA, the CDR3 is TGTGCCAGCAGTTTGGGGGACAGGGCGGTGAGGGAGCAGTACTTC. Protein product: CASSLGDRAVREQYF.

The V call is TRBV7-6, the J call TRBJ2-6; no clear D. The CDR3 runs to 17 residues. Trimming removed 5 bases from V and 4 bases from J, with 18 bases in between. Germline V gene lookup returns CDR1 SGHVS and CDR2 FNYEAQ. The CDR3 region has the DNA TGTGCCAGCAGCATTACTTCGGGCGGTTCGGGGGCCAACGTCCTGACTTTC. Translation gives CASSITSGGSGANVLTF.

This clonotype was counted a few times. V usage is TRBV12-3 or TRBV12-4 and J usage is TRBJ2-1; possibly TRBD2 for D (6 bases). Trimming removed 10 bases at V and 9 bases at J, with 16 bases between. This CDR3 is 12 amino acids long. This chain's CDR3 is CATSTSGSEQFF. The CDR3 DNA is TGTGCCACCTCGACGTCCGGGAGTGAGCAGTTCTTC.

The chain couples TRBV7-9 to TRBJ2-1; 11 nucleotides match TRBD2. This CDR3 has 16 residues. V lost 3 bases, J lost 6 bases, and 7 bases stayed unmatched. Germline CDR1 reads SEHNR; CDR2 reads FQNEAQ (reference sequence). CDR3 region: CASSFALAGEGNEQFF. Written as DNA, the CDR3 is TGTGCCAGCAGCTTCGCACTAGCGGGAGAAGGCAATGAGCAGTTCTTC. The full variable domain, in which reference TRBV7-9 and TRBJ2-1 provide the parts outside the CDR3, is DTGVSQNPRHKITKRGQNVTFRCDPISEHNRLYWYRQTLGQGPEFLTYFQNEAQLEKSRLLSDRFSAERPKGSFSTLEIQRTEQGDSAMYLCASSFALAGEGNEQFFGPGTRLTVL.

This clonotype occurred a few times. The chain recombines TRBV6-5 with TRBJ2-5, with 8 bases that match TRBD1. V dropped 5 bases and J dropped 3; count of bases not matched to a gene: 8. In germline, CDR1 is MNHEY, CDR2 SVGAGI. CDR3 size: 15 residues. This CDR3 is CASSHYRGIKETQYF. The CDR3, as DNA: TGTGCCAGCAGTCACTACAGGGGGATAAAAGAGACCCAGTACTTC.

There are a few counts of this clonotype. The chain couples TRBV2 to TRBJ2-1; the match to TRBD1 covers 8 bases. V gave up 6 bases and J gave up 1 base; unmatched junction bases: 5. The germline CDR1 and CDR2 sequences are SNHLY and FYNNEI. The CDR3 has 15 residues. The CDR3 nucleotides read TGTGCCAGCAGGGGACAGGAGGGGTCCTACAATGAGCAGTTCTTC. It is translated as CASRGQEGSYNEQFF.

This chain joins TRBV6-7 and TRBJ2-3; 7 bases map to TRBD1. TRBV6-7 counts as an open reading frame of uncertain function. This CDR3 has 13 residues. V shed 2 bases and J 6 bases; nucleotides not matched to a gene: 2. CDR3 DNA: TGTGCCAGCAGTTACCACAGGGGTGATACGCAGTATTTT. Amino acid sequence: CASSYHRGDTQYF.

This clonotype was counted a few times. The chain links TRBV3-1 to TRBJ2-7, with D perhaps being TRBD1 or TRBD2 (5 bases each). The CDR3 runs 11 residues. Germline CDR1 and CDR2: LGHDT and YNNKEL (reference sequence). V lost 5 bases and J lost 6, with 8 bases in between. The CDR3 sequence: CASSWDGEQYF. The CDR3 bases are TGTGCCAGCAGCTGGGACGGCGAGCAGTACTTC.

This chain uses TRBV5-1 with TRBJ2-5; TRBD2 matches 8 bases. V trimming: 0 bases; J trimming: 6 bases; junction bases outside the gene matches: 7. The CDR3 consists of 15 residues. Per the germline V gene, CDR1 is SGHRS and CDR2 is YFSETQ. This chain's CDR3 is CASSLGTGGPKTQYF. DNA of the CDR3: TGCGCCAGCAGCTTGGGTACGGGAGGGCCGAAGACCCAGTACTTC.

This chain joins TRBV5-1 and TRBJ1-2; no firm D call. This CDR3 has 12 residues. The V and J ends lost 3 bases and 6 bases respectively, with 9 bases between them. Germline V gene lookup returns CDR1 SGHRS and CDR2 YFSETQ. The CDR3 loop is CASSSTEDGYTF. The CDR3 region has the DNA TGCGCCAGCAGCTCCACCGAGGATGGCTACACCTTC.

This rearrangement joins TRBV21-1 to TRBJ2-3; TRBD2 was called by the table and not checked on the DNA. TRBV21-1 corresponds to a pseudogene. This CDR3 is built from 17 residues. CDR3: CASSKALGTSGTDTQYF. The CDR3 DNA reads TGTGCCAGCAGCAAAGCGCTCGGGACTAGCGGGACAGATACGCAGTATTTT.

The CDR3 is CASTLAGVNTEAFF. CDR3 nucleotide sequence: TGTGCCAGTACCCTGGCCGGGGTGAACACTGAAGCTTTCTTT. The chain is built from TRBV19 and TRBJ1-1; D remains ambiguous. Trimming took 7 bases from V and 0 from J, leaving 12 bases between them. The CDR3 extends over 14 amino acids. Germline CDR1 and CDR2: LNHDA and SQIVND (reference sequence).

The chain recombines TRBV11-2 with TRBJ2-7, with D perhaps matching TRBD2 (6 bases). This CDR3 region has 13 residues. Trimming removed 0 bases at V and 6 bases at J, with 9 bases between. From germline, CDR1 is SGHAT and CDR2 FQNNGV. In DNA form, the CDR3 reads TGTGCCAGCAGCTTAGACCACGGGGGCGAGCAGTACTTC. It encodes CASSLDHGGEQYF.

This clonotype was picked up a small number of times. The J gene is TRBJ2-3, the V gene TRBV7-2; 8 positions agree with TRBD2. Germline V gene sequence: CDR1 SGHTA, CDR2 FQGNSA. Losses at the gene ends were 1 base for V and 5 bases for J; bases not matched to a gene: 8. CDR3 size: 16 residues. DNA of the CDR3: TGTGCCAGCAGCTTAGAACTGGCGGGAGGAAGAGATACGCAGTATTTT. This sequence encodes CASSLELAGGRDTQYF.

A few counts support this clonotype. V usage is TRBV21-1 and J usage is TRBJ2-3; the table's TRBD1 call for D was not verified on the DNA. TRBV21-1 is described as a pseudogene. The CDR3 extends over 18 amino acids. This chain's CDR3 is CASAGSSSRVGPTDTQYF. Here the CDR3 DNA reads TGTGCCAGCGCAGGGTCCAGCAGCAGGGTAGGACCCACAGATACGCAGTATTTT.

This chain uses TRBV6-2 or TRBV6-3 with TRBJ2-7; D possibly uses TRBD1 or TRBD2 (5 bases each). The length of the CDR3 is 14 residues. Germline CDR1 MNHEY, CDR2 SVGEGT. V was shortened by 0 bases and J by 2 bases, with 8 bases between the two germline ends. CDR3 sequence reads: CASSYSLGPYEQYF. CDR3 sequence (DNA): TGTGCCAGCAGTTACTCGCTGGGACCCTACGAGCAGTACTTC.

J is TRBJ2-7 and V is TRBV20-1; D gene unclear. CDR1 and CDR2 from the germline V gene are DFQATT and SNEGSKA (reference sequence). CDR3 length: 12 amino acids. The V gene lost 0 bases and the J gene lost 7 bases, with 10 bases spanning the gap. The CDR3 DNA is TGCAGTGCTAGAGATAACTACCAAGAGCAGTACTTC. Translated, it gives CSARDNYQEQYF.

The genes are TRBV9 and TRBJ2-2, with unresolved D. The germline V and J ends were trimmed by 0 bases and 2 bases, with 11 bases remaining between them. The CDR3 runs to 16 residues. Germline CDR1 SGDLS, CDR2 YYNGEE. The CDR3 reads CASSVDSSYNTGELFF. In DNA, the CDR3 is TGTGCCAGCAGCGTAGACAGTTCCTATAACACCGGGGAGCTGTTTTTT.

The chain recombines TRBV5-1 with TRBJ2-6, with D hard to call. The CDR3 totals 17 residues. V lost 0 bases, J lost 0 bases, and 10 bases lay in between. Per the germline V gene, CDR1 is SGHRS and CDR2 is YFSETQ. The CDR3 protein is CASSLASLLSGANVLTF. CDR3 sequence (DNA): TGCGCCAGCAGCTTGGCCAGTCTCCTCTCTGGGGCCAACGTCCTGACTTTC.

This clonotype was observed a few times. The gene calls are TRBV2 and TRBJ2-5, with D perhaps TRBD1 or TRBD2 (5 bases each). The CDR3 contains 12 residues. The V and J ends lost 10 bases and 4 bases respectively, with 13 bases between them. Germline V CDR1 and CDR2: SNHLY, FYNNEI. The CDR3 region is CATPGTGETQYF. The DNA of the CDR3 is TGTGCCACCCCAGGGACGGGAGAGACCCAGTACTTC.